A single sample gave rise to the 9 T cell receptor beta chains below, sequenced in a study of shared clonotypes between healthy human individuals. Libraries were prepared by immunoSEQ multiplex PCR; TCRdb keeps only in-frame clonotypes and omits some of them. The sample lists approximately 1,500,000 clones, roughly 96% occurring once. Material for sequencing was naive CD4+ T cells sorted from blood. The subset denotes: CD45RA+ positively selected. The receptors originated from a man under 40 in good health.

The chain uses TRBV6-1 and TRBJ1-1; tentatively, D is TRBD1 (6 bases). CDR1 MNHNS and CDR2 SASEGT come from the germline V gene. This CDR3 has 13 amino acids. V dropped 3 bases and J dropped 5 bases, with 10 bases sitting between them. This chain's CDR3 is CASSDRGRTEAFF. CDR3 in DNA: TGTGCCAGCAGTGATAGGGGGAGGACTGAAGCTTTCTTT.

CDR3: CASSVTTGLNTGELFF. The CDR3 bases are TGTGCCAGCAGCGTAACCACAGGGCTGAACACCGGGGAGCTGTTTTTT. The rearrangement joins TRBV9 to TRBJ2-2; D is possibly TRBD1 (6 bases). V lost 1 base and J lost 1, with 11 bases in between. Germline V gene data show CDR1 as SGDLS and CDR2 as YYNGEE. This CDR3 is 16 amino acids long.

The genes are TRBV5-6 and TRBJ1-1; TRBD1 matches at 10 bases. This CDR3 region has 15 residues. Germline loops: CDR1 SGHDT, CDR2 YYEEEE. With 6 bases clipped from V and 0 bases from J, the junction kept 5 bases outside the gene matches. The chain's CDR3 is CASTMTGGLNTEAFF. In nucleotides, the CDR3 is TGTGCCAGCACCATGACAGGGGGCCTGAACACTGAAGCTTTCTTT.

Concerning this clone: The junction does not match germline at one end; this may be a read error. The chain combines TRBV19 with TRBJ1-4; D gene uncertain. The CDR3 length is 13 residues. Germline V gives CDR1 LNHDA, CDR2 SQIVND (reference sequence). This CDR3 reads CASRFRNNEKLFF. As DNA, the CDR3 is TGTGCCAGTAGATTCCGCAATAATGAAAAGCTGTTTTTT.

The rearrangement links TRBV28 to TRBJ2-7, with a weak D call TRBD2 (6 bases). The CDR3 length is 14 residues. Between the trimmed V and J ends, which lost 6 bases and 4 bases, there was a span of 16 bases. Germline lookup yields CDR1 MDHEN and CDR2 SYDVKM. This chain's CDR3 is CASSEDGLNYEQYF. The CDR3 DNA sequence: TGTGCCAGCAGCGAGGACGGACTAAATTACGAGCAGTACTTC.

The chain is built from TRBV7-2 and TRBJ2-7; 9 bases match TRBD2. After removal of 2 bases from V and 0 bases from J, the junction contained 2 bases not matched to a gene. This CDR3 comprises 15 residues. Germline V gives CDR1 SGHTA, CDR2 FQGNSA. CDR3 sequence reads: CASSLLAGYSYEQYF. The CDR3 coding sequence is TGTGCCAGCAGCTTACTAGCGGGATACTCCTACGAGCAGTACTTC.

V usage is TRBV15 and J usage is TRBJ1-1, with D uncertain. In germline, CDR1 is LNHNV, CDR2 YYDKDF (reference sequence). The length of the CDR3 is 14 residues. V was trimmed by 3 bases and J by 7 bases, leaving 15 bases between them. This chain's CDR3 is CATSRESGLGEAFF. In DNA, the CDR3 is TGTGCCACCAGCAGGGAATCAGGCTTGGGTGAAGCTTTCTTT.

This sequence joins TRBV12-5 and TRBJ1-1; 8 nucleotides agree with TRBD1. Germline V gene sequence: CDR1 LGHNT, CDR2 FRNRAP. The junction had 11 bases not matched to a gene; V was cut back by 4 bases and J by 1 base. The CDR3 length is 17 residues. As DNA, the CDR3 is TGTGCTAGTGGTTCAGGACAGGGATCGGACAAGAACACTGAAGCTTTCTTT. Translating gives CASGSGQGSDKNTEAFF.

The chain is built from TRBV28 and TRBJ2-1, with 15 bases identical to TRBD2. Germline CDR1 reads MDHEN; CDR2 reads SYDVKM. V lost 6 bases, J lost 7 bases, and 10 bases stayed unmatched. The CDR3 is 17 residues long. The DNA of the CDR3 is TGTGCCAGCAGCCCCTGGACTAGCGGGAGGGCGCCGAATGAGCAGTTCTTC. This sequence encodes CASSPWTSGRAPNEQFF.